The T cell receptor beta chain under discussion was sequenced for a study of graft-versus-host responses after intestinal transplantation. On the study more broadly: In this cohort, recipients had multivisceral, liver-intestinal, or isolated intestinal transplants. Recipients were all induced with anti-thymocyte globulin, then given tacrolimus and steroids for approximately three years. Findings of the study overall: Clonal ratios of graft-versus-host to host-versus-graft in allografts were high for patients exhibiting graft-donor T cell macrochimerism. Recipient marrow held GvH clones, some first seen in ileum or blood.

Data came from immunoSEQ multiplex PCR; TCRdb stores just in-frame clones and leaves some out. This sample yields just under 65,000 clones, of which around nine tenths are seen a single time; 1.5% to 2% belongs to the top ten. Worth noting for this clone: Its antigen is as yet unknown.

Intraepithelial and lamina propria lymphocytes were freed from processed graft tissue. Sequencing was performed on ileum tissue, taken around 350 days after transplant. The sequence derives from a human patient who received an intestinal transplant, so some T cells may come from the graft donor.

The CDR3 nucleotides are TGTGCCAGCAGCTTCGGCCTCTACAATGAGCAGTTCTTC. It translates to CASSFGLYNEQFF. The V call is TRBV7-9, the J call TRBJ2-1; D remains ambiguous. V dropped 3 bases and J dropped 3 bases, with 6 bases sitting between them. CDR1 SEHNR and CDR2 FQNEAQ come from the germline V gene (reference sequence). CDR3 length: 13 residues.